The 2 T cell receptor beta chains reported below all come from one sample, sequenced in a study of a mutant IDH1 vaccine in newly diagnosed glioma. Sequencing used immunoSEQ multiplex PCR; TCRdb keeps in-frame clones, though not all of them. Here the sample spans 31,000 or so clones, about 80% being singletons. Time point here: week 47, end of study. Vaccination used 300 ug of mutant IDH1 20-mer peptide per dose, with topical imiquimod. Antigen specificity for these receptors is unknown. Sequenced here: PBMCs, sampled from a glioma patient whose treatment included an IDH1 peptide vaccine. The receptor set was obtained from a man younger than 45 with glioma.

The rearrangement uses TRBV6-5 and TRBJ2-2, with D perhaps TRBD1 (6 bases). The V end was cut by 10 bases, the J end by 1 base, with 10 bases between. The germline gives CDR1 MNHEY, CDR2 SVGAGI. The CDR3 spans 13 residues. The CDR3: CATWDKNTGELFF. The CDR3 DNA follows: TGTGCCACCTGGGACAAGAACACCGGGGAGCTGTTTTTT.

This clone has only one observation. Here the CDR3 reads CASSVGTGEETQYF. As DNA, the CDR3 is TGTGCCAGCAGCGTAGGGACAGGGGAAGAGACCCAGTACTTC. The chain uses TRBV9 and TRBJ2-5; 9 bases map to TRBD1. Germline loops: CDR1 SGDLS, CDR2 YYNGEE. CDR3 size: 14 residues. V shed 0 bases, J shed 3 bases, and the junction held 0 bases outside the gene matches.